The rows below give T cell receptor beta chains drawn from one sample of a study of technical replicates of blood from several donors. TCRdb's copy holds only in-frame clones and misses some; the assay was immunoSEQ multiplex PCR. The sample holds some 87,000 clones, around 90% seen once. Material: T cells isolated from PBMCs. The origin of the receptors is a human donor in good health. CDR3s include the opening cysteine and the closing phenylalanine or tryptophan. Fields, in order: V gene, J gene, CDR3 protein.

>TRBV6-6|TRBJ1-1
CASSARTGGNTEAFF
>TRBV4-3|TRBJ2-1
CASSQGAVHEQFF
>TRBV19|TRBJ2-7
CASSIPGQTYEQYF
>TRBV30|TRBJ1-2
CAWSVSGPEGYTF
>TRBV11-3|TRBJ2-1
CASSFGGSYNEQFF
>TRBV7-8|TRBJ2-1
CASSSISRGSSYNEQFF
>TRBV19|TRBJ2-1
CASSIRRDSYNEQFF
>TRBV29-1|TRBJ1-1
CSVELVGEDVAFF
>TRBV27|TRBJ2-6
CASSYSGANVLTF
>TRBV9|TRBJ1-4
CASSVEGAANEKLFF
>TRBV19|TRBJ1-5
CASMKWWDRGNQPQHF
>TRBV28|TRBJ2-1
CASKGVAGYYNEQFF
>TRBV9|TRBJ1-4
CASSPHLQGGEKLFF
>TRBV5-6|TRBJ1-2
CASRGTGYGYTF
>TRBV6-6|TRBJ2-5
CASSYSGGAGETQYF
>TRBV9|TRBJ2-2
CASSPRLAGGGTGELFF
>TRBV20-1|TRBJ1-2
CSAGTGYGYTF